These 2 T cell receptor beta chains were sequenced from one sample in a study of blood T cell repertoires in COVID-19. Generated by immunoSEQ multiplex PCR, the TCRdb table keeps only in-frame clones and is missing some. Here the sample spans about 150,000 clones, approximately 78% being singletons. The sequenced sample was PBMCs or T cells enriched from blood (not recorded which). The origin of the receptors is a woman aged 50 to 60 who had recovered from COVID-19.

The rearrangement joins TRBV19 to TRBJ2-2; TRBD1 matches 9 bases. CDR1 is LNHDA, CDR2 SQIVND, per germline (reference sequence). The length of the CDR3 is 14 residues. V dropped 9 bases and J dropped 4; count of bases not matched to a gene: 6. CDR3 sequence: CASQDRGGTGELFF. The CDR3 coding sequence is TGTGCCAGCCAGGACAGGGGTGGCACCGGGGAGCTGTTTTTT.

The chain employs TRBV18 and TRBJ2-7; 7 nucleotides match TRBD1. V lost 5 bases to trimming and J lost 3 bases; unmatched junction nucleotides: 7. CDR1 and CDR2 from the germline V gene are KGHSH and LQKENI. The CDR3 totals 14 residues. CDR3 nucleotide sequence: TGTGCCAGCTCAAATATGGCAGGGGGCTACGAGCAGTACTTC. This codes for CASSNMAGGYEQYF.